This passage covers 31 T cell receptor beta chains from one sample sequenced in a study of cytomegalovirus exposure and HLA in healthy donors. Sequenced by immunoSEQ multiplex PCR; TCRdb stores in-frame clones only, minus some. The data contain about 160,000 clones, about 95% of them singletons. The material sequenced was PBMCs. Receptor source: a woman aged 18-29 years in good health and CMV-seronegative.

The CDR3: CASSLRTDTEAFF. The CDR3 DNA is TGTGCCAGCAGCTTAAGGACAGACACTGAAGCTTTCTTT. The chain has TRBV7-3 and TRBJ1-1, with D perhaps matching TRBD1 (6 bases). The CDR3 contains 13 residues. V dropped 1 base and J dropped 3 bases, with 6 bases sitting between them. Germline V gives CDR1 SGHTA, CDR2 FQGTGA.

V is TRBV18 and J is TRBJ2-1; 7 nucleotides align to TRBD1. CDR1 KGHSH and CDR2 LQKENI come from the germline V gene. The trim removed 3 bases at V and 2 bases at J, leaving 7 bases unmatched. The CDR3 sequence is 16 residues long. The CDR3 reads CASSPNRGITYNEQFF. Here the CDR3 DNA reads TGTGCCAGCTCACCTAACAGGGGAATAACCTACAATGAGCAGTTCTTC.

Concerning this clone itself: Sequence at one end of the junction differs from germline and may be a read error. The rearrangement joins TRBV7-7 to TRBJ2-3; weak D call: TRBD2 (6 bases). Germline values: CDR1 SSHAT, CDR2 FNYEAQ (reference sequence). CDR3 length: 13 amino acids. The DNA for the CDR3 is TGTGCTAGCAGCTTAGCCGGGGGAGATACGCAGTATTTT. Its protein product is CASSLAGGDTQYF. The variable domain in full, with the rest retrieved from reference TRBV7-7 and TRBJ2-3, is GAGVSQSPRYKVTKRGQDVTLRCDPISSHATLYWYQQALGQGPEFLTYFNYEAQPDKSGLPSDRFSAERPEGSISTLTIQRTEQRDSAMYRCASSLAGGDTQYFGPGTRLTVL.

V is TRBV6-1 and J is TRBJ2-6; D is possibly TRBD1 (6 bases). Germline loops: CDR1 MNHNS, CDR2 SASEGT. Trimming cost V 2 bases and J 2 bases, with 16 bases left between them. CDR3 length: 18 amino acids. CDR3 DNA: TGTGCCAGCAGTGAATTTGACAGGATCGTGGCTGGGGCCAACGTCCTGACTTTC. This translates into CASSEFDRIVAGANVLTF.

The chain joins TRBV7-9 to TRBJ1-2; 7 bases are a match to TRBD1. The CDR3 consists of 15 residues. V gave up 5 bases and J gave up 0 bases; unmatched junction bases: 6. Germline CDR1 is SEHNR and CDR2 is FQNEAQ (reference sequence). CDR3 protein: CASSPRTGPNYGYTF. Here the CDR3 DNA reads TGTGCCAGCAGCCCCCGGACAGGCCCTAACTATGGCTACACCTTC.

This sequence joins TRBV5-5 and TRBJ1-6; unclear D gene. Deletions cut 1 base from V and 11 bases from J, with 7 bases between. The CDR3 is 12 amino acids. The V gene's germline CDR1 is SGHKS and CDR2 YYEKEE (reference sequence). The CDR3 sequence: CASSLTGAPLHF. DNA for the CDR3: TGTGCCAGCAGCTTGACTGGAGCACCCCTCCACTTT.

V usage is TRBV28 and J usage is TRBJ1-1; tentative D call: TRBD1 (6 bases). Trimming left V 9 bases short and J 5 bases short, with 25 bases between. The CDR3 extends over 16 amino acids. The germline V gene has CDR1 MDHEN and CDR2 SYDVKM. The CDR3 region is CASKGRGGAPKTEAFF. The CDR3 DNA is TGTGCCAGTAAAGGTCGGGGGGGGGCGCCGAAAACTGAAGCTTTCTTT.

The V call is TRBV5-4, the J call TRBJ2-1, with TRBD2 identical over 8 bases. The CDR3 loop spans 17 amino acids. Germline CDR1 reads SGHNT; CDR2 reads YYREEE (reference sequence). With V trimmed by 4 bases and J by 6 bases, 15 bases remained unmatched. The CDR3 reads CASSPNSGGGRINEQFF. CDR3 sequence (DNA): TGTGCCAGCAGCCCGAATTCGGGGGGGGGCCGGATCAATGAGCAGTTCTTC.

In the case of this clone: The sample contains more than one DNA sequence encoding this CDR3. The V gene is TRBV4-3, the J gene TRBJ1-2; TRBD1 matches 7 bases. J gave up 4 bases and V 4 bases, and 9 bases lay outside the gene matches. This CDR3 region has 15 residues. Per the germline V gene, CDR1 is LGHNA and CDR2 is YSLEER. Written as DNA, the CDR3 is TGCGCCAGCAGCCCCGCCTACAGGGGTAGCTATGGCTACACCTTC. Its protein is CASSPAYRGSYGYTF.

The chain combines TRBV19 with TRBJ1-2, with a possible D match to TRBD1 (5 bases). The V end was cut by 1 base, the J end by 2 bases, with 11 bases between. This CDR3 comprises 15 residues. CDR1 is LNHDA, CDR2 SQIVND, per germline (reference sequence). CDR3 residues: CASSIVQGENYGYTF. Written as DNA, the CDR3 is TGTGCCAGTAGTATAGTTCAGGGCGAAAACTATGGCTACACCTTC.

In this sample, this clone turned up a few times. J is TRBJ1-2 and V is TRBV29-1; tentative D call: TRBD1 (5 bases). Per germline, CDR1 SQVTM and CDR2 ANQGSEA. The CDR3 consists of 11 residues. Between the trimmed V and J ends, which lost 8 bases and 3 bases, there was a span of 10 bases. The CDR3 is CSSDSDYGYTF. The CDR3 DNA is TGCAGCTCTGACAGTGACTATGGCTACACCTTC.

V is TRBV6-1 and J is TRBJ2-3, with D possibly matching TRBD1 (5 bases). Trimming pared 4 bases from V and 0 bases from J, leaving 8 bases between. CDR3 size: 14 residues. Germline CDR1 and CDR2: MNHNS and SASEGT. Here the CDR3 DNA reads TGTGCCAGCAGTGTCAGGGCTAGCACAGATACGCAGTATTTT. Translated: CASSVRASTDTQYF.

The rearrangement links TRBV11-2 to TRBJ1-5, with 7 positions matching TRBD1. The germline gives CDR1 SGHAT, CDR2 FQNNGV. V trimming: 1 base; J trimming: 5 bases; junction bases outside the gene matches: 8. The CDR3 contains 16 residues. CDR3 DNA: TGTGCCAGCAGCTTAGGACAGGACAGGCCTTATCAGCCCCAGCATTTT. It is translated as CASSLGQDRPYQPQHF.

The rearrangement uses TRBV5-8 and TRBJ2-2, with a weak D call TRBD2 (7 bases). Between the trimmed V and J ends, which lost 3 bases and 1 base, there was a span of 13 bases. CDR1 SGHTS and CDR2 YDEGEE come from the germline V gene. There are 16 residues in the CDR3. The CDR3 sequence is CASSYIGGQNTGELFF. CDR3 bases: TGTGCCAGCAGCTATATCGGGGGGCAGAACACCGGGGAGCTGTTTTTT.

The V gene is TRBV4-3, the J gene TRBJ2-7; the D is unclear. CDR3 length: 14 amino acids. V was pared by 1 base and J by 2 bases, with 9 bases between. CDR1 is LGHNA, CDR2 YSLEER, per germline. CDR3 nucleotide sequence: TGCGCCAGCAGCCAAGCTGGTAGCACCTACGAGCAGTACTTC. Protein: CASSQAGSTYEQYF.

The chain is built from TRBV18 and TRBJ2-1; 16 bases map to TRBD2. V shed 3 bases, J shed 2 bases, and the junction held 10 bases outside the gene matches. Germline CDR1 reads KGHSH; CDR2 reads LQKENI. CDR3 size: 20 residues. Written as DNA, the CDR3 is TGTGCCAGCTCACCCTCGGGACTAGCGGGGGGGCGATCCCCCTACAATGAGCAGTTCTTC. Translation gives CASSPSGLAGGRSPYNEQFF.

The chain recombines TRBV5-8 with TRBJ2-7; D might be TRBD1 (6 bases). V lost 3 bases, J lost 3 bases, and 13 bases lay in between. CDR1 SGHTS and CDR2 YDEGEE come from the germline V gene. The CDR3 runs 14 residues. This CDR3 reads CASSWTGQHYEQYF. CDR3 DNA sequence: TGTGCCAGCAGCTGGACCGGACAGCACTACGAGCAGTACTTC.

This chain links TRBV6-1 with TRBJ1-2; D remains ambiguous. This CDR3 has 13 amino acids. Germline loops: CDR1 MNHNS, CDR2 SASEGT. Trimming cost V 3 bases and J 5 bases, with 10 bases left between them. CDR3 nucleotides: TGTGCCAGCAGTGAGAACTTTCGGTATGGCTACACCTTC. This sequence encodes CASSENFRYGYTF.

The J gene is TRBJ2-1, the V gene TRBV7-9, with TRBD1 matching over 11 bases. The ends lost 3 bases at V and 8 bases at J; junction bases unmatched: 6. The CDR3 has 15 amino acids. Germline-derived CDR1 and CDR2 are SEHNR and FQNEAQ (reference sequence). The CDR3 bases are TGTGCCAGCAGCTTCGGGACAGGGGGTATGGATGAGCAGTTCTTC. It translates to CASSFGTGGMDEQFF. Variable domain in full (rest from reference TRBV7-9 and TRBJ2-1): DTGVSQNPRHKITKRGQNVTFRCDPISEHNRLYWYRQTLGQGPEFLTYFQNEAQLEKSRLLSDRFSAERPKGSFSTLEIQRTEQGDSAMYLCASSFGTGGMDEQFFGPGTRLTVL.

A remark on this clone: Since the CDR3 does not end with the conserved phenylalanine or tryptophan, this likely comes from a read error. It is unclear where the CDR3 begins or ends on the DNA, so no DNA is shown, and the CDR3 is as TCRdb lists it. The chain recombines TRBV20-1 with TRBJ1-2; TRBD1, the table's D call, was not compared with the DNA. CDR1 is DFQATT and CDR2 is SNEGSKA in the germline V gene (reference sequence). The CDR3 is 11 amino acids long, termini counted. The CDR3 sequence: CSATYRQGARL.

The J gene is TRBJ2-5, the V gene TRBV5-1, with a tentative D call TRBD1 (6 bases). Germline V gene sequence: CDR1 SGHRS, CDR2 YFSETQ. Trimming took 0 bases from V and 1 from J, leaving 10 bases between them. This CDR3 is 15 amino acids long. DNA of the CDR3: TGCGCCAGCAGCTTGGACAGGGAAGGCCAAGAGACCCAGTACTTC. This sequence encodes CASSLDREGQETQYF.

The CDR3 DNA sequence: TGTGCCAGCAGCTTCAACACCGGGACAAACTTTGGTACGCAGTATTTT. It is translated as CASSFNTGTNFGTQYF. V gene TRBV11-3 combines with J gene TRBJ2-3, with D perhaps TRBD1 (6 bases). Germline CDR1 SGHNT, CDR2 YENEEA. Trimming took 3 bases from V and 8 from J, leaving 21 bases between them. The CDR3 covers 16 residues.

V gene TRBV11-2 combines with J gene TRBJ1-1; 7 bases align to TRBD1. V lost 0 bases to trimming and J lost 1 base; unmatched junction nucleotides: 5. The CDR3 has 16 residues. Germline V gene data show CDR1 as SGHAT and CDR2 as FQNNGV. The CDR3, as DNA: TGTGCCAGCAGCTTAGATCCACAGGGGCAGAACACTGAAGCTTTCTTT. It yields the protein CASSLDPQGQNTEAFF.

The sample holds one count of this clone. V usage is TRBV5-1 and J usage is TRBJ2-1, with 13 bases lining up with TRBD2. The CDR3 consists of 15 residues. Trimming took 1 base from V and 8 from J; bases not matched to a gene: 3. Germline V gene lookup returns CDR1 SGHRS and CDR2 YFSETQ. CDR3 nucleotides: TGCGCCAGCAGCTTGAAACTAGCGGGGGGGTATGAGCAGTTCTTC. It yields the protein CASSLKLAGGYEQFF.

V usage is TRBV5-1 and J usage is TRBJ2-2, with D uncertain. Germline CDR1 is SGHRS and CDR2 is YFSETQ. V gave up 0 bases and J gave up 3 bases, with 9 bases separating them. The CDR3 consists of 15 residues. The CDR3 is CASSLGQLDTGELFF. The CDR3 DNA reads TGCGCCAGCAGCTTGGGCCAGCTAGACACCGGGGAGCTGTTTTTT.

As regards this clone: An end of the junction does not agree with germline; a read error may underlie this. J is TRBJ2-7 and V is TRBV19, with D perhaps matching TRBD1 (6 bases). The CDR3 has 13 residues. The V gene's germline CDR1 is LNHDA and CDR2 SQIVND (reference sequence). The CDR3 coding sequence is TGTGCCAGTAGTATAGTCCTTTTCCGGGACACGAGGTTC. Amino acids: CASSIVLFRDTRF. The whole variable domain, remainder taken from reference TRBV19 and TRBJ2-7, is DGGITQSPKYLFRKEGQNVTLSCEQNLNHDAMYWYRQDPGQGLRLIYYSQIVNDFQKGDIAEGYSVSREKKESFPLTVTSAQKNPTAFYLCASSIVLFRDTRFGPGTRLTVT.

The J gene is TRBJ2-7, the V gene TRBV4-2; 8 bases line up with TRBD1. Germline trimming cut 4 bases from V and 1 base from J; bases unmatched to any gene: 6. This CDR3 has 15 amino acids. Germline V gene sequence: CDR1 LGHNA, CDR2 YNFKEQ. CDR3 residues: CASSPGQGASYEQYF. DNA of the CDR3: TGTGCCAGCAGCCCTGGACAGGGCGCATCCTACGAGCAGTACTTC.

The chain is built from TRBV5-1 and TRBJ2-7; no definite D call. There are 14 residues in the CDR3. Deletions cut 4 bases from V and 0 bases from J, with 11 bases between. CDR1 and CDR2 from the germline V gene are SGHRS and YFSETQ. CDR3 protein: CASSKTTSSYEQYF. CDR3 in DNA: TGCGCCAGCAGCAAAACTACGAGCTCCTACGAGCAGTACTTC.

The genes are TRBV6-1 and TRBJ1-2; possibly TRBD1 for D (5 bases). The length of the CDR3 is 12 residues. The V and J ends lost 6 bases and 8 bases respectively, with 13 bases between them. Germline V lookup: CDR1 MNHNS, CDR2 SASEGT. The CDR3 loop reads CASSGQGRGYTF. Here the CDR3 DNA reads TGTGCCAGCAGCGGTCAGGGTAGAGGCTACACCTTC.

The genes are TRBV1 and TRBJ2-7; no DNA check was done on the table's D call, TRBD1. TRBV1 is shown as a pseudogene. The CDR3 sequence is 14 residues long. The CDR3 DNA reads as TGCACCACAGCCTCCGGGACAGGGACCGGCGAGCAGTACTTC. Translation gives CTTASGTGTGEQYF.

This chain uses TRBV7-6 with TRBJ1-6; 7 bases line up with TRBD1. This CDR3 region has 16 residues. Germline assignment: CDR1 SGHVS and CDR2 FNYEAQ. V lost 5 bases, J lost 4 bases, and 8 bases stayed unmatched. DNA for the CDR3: TGTGCCAGCAGCCAGGGGGACAGCGCTTATAATTCACCCCTCCACTTT. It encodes CASSQGDSAYNSPLHF.